A single sample is the source of the 11 T cell receptor beta chains below, sequenced in a study of blood T cell repertoires in COVID-19. Only in-frame clones appear in the TCRdb table, and some are missing; sequencing was by immunoSEQ multiplex PCR. The table lists around 370,000 clones, approximately 91% of them singletons. The specimen was peripheral blood. The source of these receptors is a woman in her 70s with COVID-19, enrolled during active disease.

The genes are TRBV6-2 or TRBV6-3 and TRBJ1-2; D gene ambiguous. The CDR3 covers 13 residues. Trimming left V 0 bases short and J 4 bases short, with 6 bases between. Germline loops: CDR1 MNHEY, CDR2 SVGEGT. The CDR3 sequence is CASSYSSSYGYTF. For the CDR3, the DNA is TGTGCCAGCAGTTACTCGTCGAGCTATGGCTACACCTTC.

This chain joins TRBV19 and TRBJ1-2, with D uncertain. CDR1 LNHDA and CDR2 SQIVND come from the germline V gene (reference sequence). V lost 2 bases, J lost 0 bases, and 7 bases lay in between. There are 14 residues in the CDR3. CDR3 in DNA: TGTGCCAGTAGTATAAGCGGAGCTAACTATGGCTACACCTTC. This codes for CASSISGANYGYTF.

This chain uses TRBV10-2 with TRBJ2-3, with D perhaps TRBD2 (6 bases). CDR3 length: 13 residues. In germline, CDR1 is WSHSY, CDR2 SAAADI. Trimming cost V 8 bases and J 0 bases, with 9 bases left between them. The CDR3 DNA reads TGCGCCAGCCTAGCGTTTAGCACAGATACGCAGTATTTT. Amino acid sequence: CASLAFSTDTQYF.

Written as DNA, the CDR3 is TGTGCCAGCAGCGCTCTGGGAGGGGTCCTCACTGAAGCTTTCTTT. It yields the protein CASSALGGVLTEAFF. This rearrangement joins TRBV9 to TRBJ1-1; possible D gene TRBD1, 5 bases. The V end was cut by 3 bases, the J end by 4 bases, with 16 bases between. Germline V gene lookup returns CDR1 SGDLS and CDR2 YYNGEE. This CDR3 is built from 15 residues.

This rearrangement joins TRBV5-4 to TRBJ2-5, with D perhaps matching TRBD1 (6 bases). The CDR3 extends over 14 amino acids. Between the trimmed V and J ends, which lost 6 bases and 5 bases, there was a span of 17 bases. Germline loops: CDR1 SGHNT, CDR2 YYREEE (reference sequence). The CDR3 sequence: CASTPSGGSETQYF. The CDR3 region has the DNA TGTGCCAGCACCCCCTCTGGGGGCAGTGAGACCCAGTACTTC.

This chain connects TRBV5-1 to TRBJ1-1; TRBD1 aligns across 9 bases. CDR1 and CDR2 from the germline V gene are SGHRS and YFSETQ. The CDR3 length is 14 residues. J was trimmed by 5 bases and V by 5 bases; bases with no gene match: 7. The CDR3 DNA reads as TGCGCCAGCAGGGGGACAGGGAAGGGGACTGAAGCTTTCTTT. Its translation is CASRGTGKGTEAFF.

This chain connects TRBV24-1 to TRBJ2-2; 8 bases are a match to TRBD1. Germline CDR1 reads KGHDR; CDR2 reads SFDVKD. The length of the CDR3 is 17 residues. With 2 bases clipped from V and 5 bases from J, the junction kept 9 bases outside the gene matches. CDR3 region: CATSDWGEGTGTGELFF. The CDR3 bases are TGTGCCACCAGTGATTGGGGGGAAGGGACAGGAACCGGGGAGCTGTTTTTT.

The V gene is TRBV28, the J gene TRBJ1-4; tentative D call: TRBD1 (6 bases). The CDR3 is 15 residues long. V lost 4 bases and J lost 0, with 9 bases in between. Germline V lookup: CDR1 MDHEN, CDR2 SYDVKM. CDR3 in DNA: TGTGCCAGCAGTTCCAGGGGCCCAACTAATGAAAAACTGTTTTTT. Encoded protein: CASSSRGPTNEKLFF.

The J gene is TRBJ1-5, the V gene TRBV6-6; maybe TRBD1 (5 bases). The CDR3 extends over 14 amino acids. Per the germline V gene, CDR1 is MNHNY and CDR2 is SVGAGI (reference sequence). V lost 7 bases and J lost 3, with 13 bases in between. The CDR3 here is CASTSGLDNQPQHF. CDR3 nucleotide sequence: TGTGCCAGCACCTCGGGACTGGACAATCAGCCCCAGCATTTT.

This clone showed up just a few times. This chain connects TRBV10-3 to TRBJ1-5; TRBD1 might be the D (6 bases). V gave up 3 bases and J gave up 5 bases, with 14 bases separating them. Germline V gives CDR1 ENHRY, CDR2 SYGVKD. The CDR3 sequence is 15 residues long. CDR3 nucleotides: TGTGCCATCAGTGAAGGGCAGGACAGAGATCAGCCCCAGCATTTT. Translated, it gives CAISEGQDRDQPQHF.

The chain links TRBV7-6 to TRBJ2-1; 9 bases are shared with TRBD1. The V gene's germline CDR1 is SGHVS and CDR2 FNYEAQ. The CDR3 covers 18 residues. Trimming cost V 1 base and J 2 bases; bases outside gene matches: 9. The CDR3 nucleotides are TGTGCCAGCAGCTTAGTTGGAACTGGGACAGGGACCTACAATGAGCAGTTCTTC. This translates into CASSLVGTGTGTYNEQFF.